This is a list of T cell receptor beta chains from one sample in a study of T cell changes during pregnancy in multiple sclerosis. Libraries were prepared by immunoSEQ multiplex PCR; TCRdb keeps only in-frame clonotypes and omits some of them. Of 45,000 or so clones in the sample, approximately 92% are singletons; the top ten hold roughly 9.1%. The source material was CD8+ T cells from peripheral blood mononuclear cells, sampled after pregnancy. The origin of the receptors is a female donor with multiple sclerosis, enrolled in a pregnancy study. Both conserved end residues are part of each CDR3. D genes are given only for firm matches. A row's size may be missing; if present it is once, few, many or a size class.

J gene: TRBJ1-2
V gene: TRBV27
clone size: NA
D gene: TRBD1
CDR3 DNA: TGTGCCAGCAGTCCCGGGACAGGGGGCGGGGGTTATGGCTACACCTTC
CDR3 protein: CASSPGTGGGGYGYTF

J gene: TRBJ2-7
V gene: TRBV5-6
clone size: NA
D gene: NA
CDR3 DNA: TGTGCCAGCAGCGTGGGGACTGCGTCCTACGAGCAGTACTTC
CDR3 protein: CASSVGTASYEQYF

J gene: TRBJ2-1
V gene: TRBV5-8
clone size: once
D gene: TRBD2
CDR3 DNA: TGTGCCAGCAGCCCCGCTCTAGCGGGATTGGTCCATGAGCAGTTCTTC
CDR3 protein: CASSPALAGLVHEQFF

J gene: TRBJ2-1
V gene: TRBV10-3
clone size: NA
D gene: NA
CDR3 DNA: TGTGCCATCAGTGATGCTGGGTGGGAGTCGGGGTGGAATGAGCAGTTCTTC
CDR3 protein: CAISDAGWESGWNEQFF

J gene: TRBJ1-2
V gene: TRBV19
clone size: NA
D gene: TRBD1
CDR3 DNA: TGTGCCAGTAGTGGGACAGGGTTAGGCTACACCTTC
CDR3 protein: CASSGTGLGYTF

J gene: TRBJ2-1
V gene: TRBV19
clone size: medium-sized
D gene: TRBD2
CDR3 DNA: TGTGCCAGTAGGAAGACTAGCGGCTCCTACAATGAGCAGTTCTTC
CDR3 protein: CASRKTSGSYNEQFF

J gene: TRBJ2-2
V gene: TRBV6-4
clone size: NA
D gene: NA
CDR3 DNA: TGTGCCAGCAGTGACGACAGGAACACCGGGGAGCTGTTTTTT
CDR3 protein: CASSDDRNTGELFF

J gene: TRBJ2-1
V gene: TRBV10-3
clone size: NA
D gene: NA
CDR3 DNA: TGTGCCATCAGTGGAGCAACGAGCAATGAGCAGTTCTTC
CDR3 protein: CAISGATSNEQFF

J gene: TRBJ2-1
V gene: TRBV19
clone size: many
D gene: TRBD2
CDR3 DNA: TGTGCCAGTAGTTCAACTAGCGGGAGTTACAATGAGCAGTTCTTC
CDR3 protein: CASSSTSGSYNEQFF

J gene: TRBJ2-3
V gene: TRBV2
clone size: NA
D gene: TRBD1
CDR3 DNA: TGTGCCGTCCCGGAGGACGCAGGGGGCAACACAGATACGCAGTATTTT
CDR3 protein: CAVPEDAGGNTDTQYF

J gene: TRBJ1-1
V gene: TRBV19
clone size: NA
D gene: NA
CDR3 DNA: TGTGCCAGTAGTATAGGCACACTGAACACTGAAGCTTTCTTT
CDR3 protein: CASSIGTLNTEAFF

J gene: TRBJ2-7
V gene: TRBV6-5
clone size: once
D gene: TRBD1
CDR3 DNA: TGTGCCAGCAACCGATTCAGACAGGGTACCCACGAGCAGTACTTC
CDR3 protein: CASNRFRQGTHEQYF

J gene: TRBJ2-1
V gene: TRBV5-1
clone size: NA
D gene: NA
CDR3 DNA: TGCGCCAGCAGGAGTGGAGGTAGCTCCTACAATGAGCAGTTCTTC
CDR3 protein: CASRSGGSSYNEQFF

J gene: TRBJ2-7
V gene: TRBV5-5
clone size: few
D gene: NA
CDR3 DNA: TGTGCCAGCAGCTTGGCAGGGAACGAGCAGTACTTC
CDR3 protein: CASSLAGNEQYF

J gene: TRBJ2-7
V gene: TRBV4-2
clone size: once
D gene: TRBD2
CDR3 DNA: TGTGCCAGCAGCACCCAGGGACTAGCTTCCGACGAGCAGTACTTC
CDR3 protein: CASSTQGLASDEQYF

J gene: TRBJ1-2
V gene: TRBV7-9
clone size: NA
D gene: TRBD1
CDR3 DNA: TGTGCCAGCAGCTTAGCGCGCCGGGGACAGATCTATGGCTACACCTTC
CDR3 protein: CASSLARRGQIYGYTF

J gene: TRBJ1-1
V gene: TRBV7-2
clone size: NA
D gene: NA
CDR3 DNA: TGTGCCAGCAGCTTCGGGAACACTGAAGCTTTCTTT
CDR3 protein: CASSFGNTEAFF

J gene: TRBJ2-7
V gene: TRBV5-4
clone size: NA
D gene: NA
CDR3 DNA: TGTGCCAGCAGCTTAGAAACTACCGTGGCGGGAGAGCAGTACTTC
CDR3 protein: CASSLETTVAGEQYF

J gene: TRBJ2-1
V gene: TRBV11-3
clone size: NA
D gene: TRBD1
CDR3 DNA: TGTGCCAGCGGCACGGGACAGGGTATTGGAGAGCAGTTCTTC
CDR3 protein: CASGTGQGIGEQFF

J gene: TRBJ2-2
V gene: TRBV15
clone size: NA
D gene: NA
CDR3 DNA: TGTGCCACCTATTCCACCGGGGAGCTGTTTTTT
CDR3 protein: CATYSTGELFF